This T cell receptor (beta chain) is from a study of blood T cell repertoires in COVID-19. Assay: immunoSEQ multiplex PCR; the TCRdb copy retains only in-frame clones and omits some. The table lists about 210,000 clones, roughly 82% of them singletons. The germline gives CDR1 SEHNR, CDR2 FQNEAQ (reference sequence). This CDR3 is 14 amino acids long. V lost 7 bases and J lost 1, with 13 bases in between. Sample: peripheral blood. The source is a man aged 50 or older with active or convalescent COVID-19. This chain uses TRBV7-9 with TRBJ1-1; D may be TRBD1 (6 bases). CDR3 sequence reads: CASTLGGQNTEAFF. CDR3 nucleotides: TGTGCCAGCACCCTGGGGGGGCAGAACACTGAAGCTTTCTTT.